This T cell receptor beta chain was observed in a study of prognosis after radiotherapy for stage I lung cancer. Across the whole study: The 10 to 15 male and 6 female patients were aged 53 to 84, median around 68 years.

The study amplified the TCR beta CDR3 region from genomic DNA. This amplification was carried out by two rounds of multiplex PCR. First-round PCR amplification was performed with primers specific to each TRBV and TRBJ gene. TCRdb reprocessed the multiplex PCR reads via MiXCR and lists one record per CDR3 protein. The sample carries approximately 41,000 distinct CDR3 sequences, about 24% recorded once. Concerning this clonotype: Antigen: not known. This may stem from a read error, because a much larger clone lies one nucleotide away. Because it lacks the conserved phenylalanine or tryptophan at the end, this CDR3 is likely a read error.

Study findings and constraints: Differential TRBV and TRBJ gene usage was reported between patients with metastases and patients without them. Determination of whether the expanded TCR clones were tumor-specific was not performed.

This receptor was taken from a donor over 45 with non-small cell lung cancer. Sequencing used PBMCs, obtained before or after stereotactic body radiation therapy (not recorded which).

The CDR3 DNA sequence: TGTGCCAGCCAACAGGTGAATAACTATGGCTACACCCTC. Amino acid sequence: CASQQVNNYGYTL. The rearrangement links TRBV12-3 or TRBV12-4 to TRBJ1-2; TRBD1 is a possible D gene (5 bases). V was clipped by 8 bases and J by 1 base, with 11 bases between them. This CDR3 comprises 13 residues.